The subject of this entry is one T cell receptor (beta chain). This sample was taken from a study of cytomegalovirus exposure and HLA in healthy donors. Trimming cost V 10 bases and J 4 bases, with 11 bases left between them. CDR3 length: 12 amino acids. Per germline, CDR1 MDHEN and CDR2 SYDVKM. The PCR contained 60 Vbeta and 13 Jbeta primers. Assay used: immunoSEQ multiplex PCR; TCRdb lists only in-frame clones, some missing. The sample has over 150,000 clones, about 71% seen once. The J gene is TRBJ1-5, the V gene TRBV28; tentative D call: TRBD1 (6 bases). Material for sequencing was PBMCs. This sequence originates from a young woman in good health and CMV-seronegative. CDR3 coding DNA: TGTGCCATACAGGGAATTAATCAGCCCCAGCATTTT. It encodes CAIQGINQPQHF.